Listed here are 2 T cell receptor beta chains from one sample, sequenced in a study of cytomegalovirus exposure and HLA in healthy donors. The PCR employed 60 Vbeta primers together with 13 Jbeta primers. TCRdb's copy holds only in-frame clones and misses some; the assay was immunoSEQ multiplex PCR. The sample includes 160,000 or so clones, approximately 84% of them seen just once. The sample consisted of PBMCs. These receptors all come from a woman aged 40 to 50 in good health and CMV-seropositive.

The chain carries TRBV7-9 and TRBJ2-6, with a possible D match to TRBD1 (6 bases). V lost 6 bases, J lost 0 bases, and 12 bases lay in between. Germline values: CDR1 SEHNR, CDR2 FQNEAQ (reference sequence). The CDR3 loop spans 16 amino acids. The DNA of the CDR3 is TGTGCCAGCAGTCCTATAGGGGGCTCTGGGGCCAACGTCCTGACTTTC. It yields the protein CASSPIGGSGANVLTF.

The chain uses TRBV6-1 and TRBJ1-4, with TRBD1 as a possible D gene (6 bases). Germline CDR1 and CDR2: MNHNS and SASEGT. Trimming removed 4 bases at V and 6 bases at J, with 9 bases between. This CDR3 comprises 13 residues. The DNA of the CDR3 is TGTGCCAGCAGTGGGGGGGGGCATGAAAAACTGTTTTTT. It encodes CASSGGGHEKLFF.